The clone carrying this TCR beta chain was counted between two and nine times. Per the original methods: Estimated nucleated cell counts came from reference gene primer amplification. Method: immunoSEQ multiplex PCR; TCRdb's copy keeps in-frame clones and lacks some. D and trimming come from the DNA, and the V and J calls and clone size come from that table. Of some 190,000 clones in the sample, 70% to 85% were seen once. The data stem from a study of blood T cell repertoires in COVID-19. The overall study: Researchers got acute and convalescent COVID-19 samples from the United States, Italy and Spain. The analysed material was cDNA or gDNA that came from T cells, B-cell-depleted T cells, or PBMCs.

The length of the CDR3 is 15 residues. V lost 3 bases, J lost 9 bases, and 7 bases stayed unmatched. Germline V gives CDR1 MDHEN, CDR2 SYDVKM. The clonotype comes from a man older than 75 with COVID-19, enrolled during active disease. The J gene is TRBJ1-6, the V gene TRBV28; 8 nucleotides agree with TRBD1. The sample was peripheral blood. The CDR3: CASSLGQERRSPLHF. CDR3 DNA sequence: TGTGCCAGCAGTTTGGGACAGGAACGACGTTCACCCCTCCACTTT.